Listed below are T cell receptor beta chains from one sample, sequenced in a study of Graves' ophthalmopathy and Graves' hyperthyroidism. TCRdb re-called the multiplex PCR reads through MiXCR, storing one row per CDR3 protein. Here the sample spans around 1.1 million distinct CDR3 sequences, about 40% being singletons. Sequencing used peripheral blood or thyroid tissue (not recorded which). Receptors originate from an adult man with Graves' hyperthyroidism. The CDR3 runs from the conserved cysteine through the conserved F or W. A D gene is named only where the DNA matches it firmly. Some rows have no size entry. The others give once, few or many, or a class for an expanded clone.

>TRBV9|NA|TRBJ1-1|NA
CASSVTQGLNTEAFF
TGTGCCAGCAGCGTTACGCAGGGTCTGAACACTGAAGCTTTCTTT
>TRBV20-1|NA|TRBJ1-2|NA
CSASWGLGGYTF
TGCAGTGCTAGCTGGGGGCTGGGGGGCTACACCTTC
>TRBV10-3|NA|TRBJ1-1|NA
CATSGSLYKDTEAFF
TGTGCCACCAGTGGGTCGCTCTATAAGGACACTGAAGCTTTCTTT
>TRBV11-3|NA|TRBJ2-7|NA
CASSRDLSNQPQQYF
TGTGCCAGCAGCCGGGACCTTAGCAATCAGCCCCAGCAGTACTTC
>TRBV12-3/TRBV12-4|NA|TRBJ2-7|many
CASSLGHRVYEQYF
TGTGCCAGCAGTTTGGGTCACCGGGTCTACGAGCAGTACTTC
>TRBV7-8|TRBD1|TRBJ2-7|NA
CASSPVGQGFEQYF
TGTGCCAGCAGCCCCGTAGGACAGGGTTTCGAGCAGTACTTC
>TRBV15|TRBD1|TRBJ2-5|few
CATRSGTGVQETQYF
TGTGCCACCAGGTCCGGGACAGGGGTCCAAGAGACCCAGTACTTC
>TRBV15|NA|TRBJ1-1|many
CATSRDMGAVTEAFF
TGTGCCACCAGCAGAGATATGGGGGCAGTCACTGAAGCTTTCTTT
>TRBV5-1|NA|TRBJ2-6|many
CASSLDGWAGANVLTF
TGCGCCAGCAGCTTGGATGGGTGGGCTGGGGCCAACGTCCTGACTTTC
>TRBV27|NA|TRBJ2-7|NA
CASMNLLLRQQYF
TGTGCCAGCATGAACCTCCTCCTACGGCAGCAGTACTTC
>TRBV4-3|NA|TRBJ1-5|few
CASSQEFREQSNQPQHF
TGCGCCAGCAGCCAAGAATTCAGAGAACAAAGCAATCAGCCCCAGCATTTT
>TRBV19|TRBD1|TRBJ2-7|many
CASTPGQGVDEQYF
TGTGCCAGTACCCCGGGACAGGGTGTGGACGAGCAGTACTTC
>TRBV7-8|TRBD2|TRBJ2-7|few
CASSFVGTSPHEQYF
TGTGCCAGCAGCTTCGTCGGGACTAGTCCCCACGAGCAGTACTTC
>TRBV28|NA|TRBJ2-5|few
CASRVDQETQYF
TGTGCCAGCAGAGTTGACCAAGAGACCCAGTACTTC
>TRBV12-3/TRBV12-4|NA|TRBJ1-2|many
CASSLGGYNYGYTF
TGTGCCAGCAGCCTAGGAGGATACAACTATGGCTACACCTTC
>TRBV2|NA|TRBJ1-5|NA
CASSDVGENQPQHF
TGTGCCAGCAGTGACGTCGGGGAAAATCAGCCCCAGCATTTT
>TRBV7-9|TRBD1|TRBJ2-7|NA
CASSFRGRGDAYEQYF
TGTGCCAGCAGCTTCAGGGGGCGAGGTGATGCCTACGAGCAGTACTTC
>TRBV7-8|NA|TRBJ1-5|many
CASSTGINQPQHF
TGTGCCAGCAGCACAGGGATAAATCAGCCCCAGCATTTT
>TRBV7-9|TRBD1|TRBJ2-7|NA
CASRPTGGAGEQYF
TGTGCCAGCAGACCGACAGGGGGCGCGGGCGAGCAGTACTTC
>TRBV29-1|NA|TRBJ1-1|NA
CSVDTVMNTEAFF
TGCAGCGTGGATACCGTAATGAACACTGAAGCTTTCTTT
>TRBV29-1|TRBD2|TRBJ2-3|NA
CSVGPSGGGTDTQYF
TGCAGCGTTGGTCCTAGCGGGGGAGGCACAGATACGCAGTATTTT
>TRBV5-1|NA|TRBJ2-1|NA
CASSLPGGHNEQFF
TGCGCCAGCAGCCTCCCCGGGGGGCACAATGAGCAGTTCTTC
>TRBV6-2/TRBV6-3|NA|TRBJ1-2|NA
CASSYSGQLYGYTF
TGTGCCAGCAGTTACTCGGGACAACTCTATGGCTACACCTTC
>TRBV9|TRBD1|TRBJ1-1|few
CASSTYQTGGNTEAFF
TGTGCCAGCAGCACCTACCAGACAGGGGGCAACACTGAAGCTTTCTTT
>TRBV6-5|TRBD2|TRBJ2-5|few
CASSYTPLAGGQETQYF
TGTGCCAGCAGTTACACCCCCCTCGCGGGGGGCCAAGAGACCCAGTACTTC
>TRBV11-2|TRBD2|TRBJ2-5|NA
CASSPPGLEETQYF
TGTGCCAGCAGCCCACCGGGACTAGAAGAGACCCAGTACTTC